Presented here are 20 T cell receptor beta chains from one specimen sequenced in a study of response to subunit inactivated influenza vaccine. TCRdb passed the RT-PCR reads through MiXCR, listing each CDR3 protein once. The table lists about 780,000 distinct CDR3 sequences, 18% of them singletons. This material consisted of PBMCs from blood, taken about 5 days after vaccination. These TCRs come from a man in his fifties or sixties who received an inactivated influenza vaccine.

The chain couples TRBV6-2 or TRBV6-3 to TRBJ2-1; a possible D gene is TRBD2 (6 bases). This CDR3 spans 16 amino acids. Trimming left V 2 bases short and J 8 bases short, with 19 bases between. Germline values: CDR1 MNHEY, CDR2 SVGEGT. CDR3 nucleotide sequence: TGTGCCAGCAGTTACGCGGGGCAGGCCGGTGTCTATGAGCAGTTCTTC. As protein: CASSYAGQAGVYEQFF.

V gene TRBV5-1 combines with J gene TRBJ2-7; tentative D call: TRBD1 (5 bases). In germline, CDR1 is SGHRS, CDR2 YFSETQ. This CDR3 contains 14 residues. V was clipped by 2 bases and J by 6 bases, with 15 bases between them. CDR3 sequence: CASSFVGFRAEQYF. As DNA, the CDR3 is TGCGCCAGCAGCTTCGTCGGTTTCAGGGCCGAGCAGTACTTC.

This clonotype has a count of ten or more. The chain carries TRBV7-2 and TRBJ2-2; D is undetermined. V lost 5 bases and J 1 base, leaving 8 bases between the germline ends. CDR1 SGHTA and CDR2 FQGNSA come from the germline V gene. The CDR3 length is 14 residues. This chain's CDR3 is CASSEYRNTGELFF. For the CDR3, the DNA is TGTGCCAGCAGCGAGTACAGGAACACCGGGGAGCTGTTTTTT.

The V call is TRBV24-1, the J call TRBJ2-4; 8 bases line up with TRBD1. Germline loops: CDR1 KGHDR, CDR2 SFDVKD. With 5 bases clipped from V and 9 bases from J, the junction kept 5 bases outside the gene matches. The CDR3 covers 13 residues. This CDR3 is CATSATGEVIQYF. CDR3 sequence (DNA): TGTGCCACCAGTGCGACAGGGGAGGTCATTCAGTACTTC.

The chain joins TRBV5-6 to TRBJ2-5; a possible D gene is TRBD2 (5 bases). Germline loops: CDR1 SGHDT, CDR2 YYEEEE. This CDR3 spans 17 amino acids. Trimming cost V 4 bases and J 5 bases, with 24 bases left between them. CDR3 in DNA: TGTGCCAGCAGCACCGCCGAGCGGCTCCGGTCGGGGGAGACCCAGTACTTC. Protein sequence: CASSTAERLRSGETQYF.

The CDR3 sequence is CASSGRTVFYSNQPQHF. CDR3 DNA sequence: TGTGCCAGCAGCGGAAGGACAGTCTTTTATAGCAATCAGCCCCAGCATTTT. The gene calls are TRBV9 and TRBJ1-5; TRBD1 might be the D (6 bases). Germline CDR1 SGDLS, CDR2 YYNGEE. The germline V and J ends were trimmed by 3 bases and 0 bases, with 16 bases remaining between them. The CDR3 covers 17 residues.

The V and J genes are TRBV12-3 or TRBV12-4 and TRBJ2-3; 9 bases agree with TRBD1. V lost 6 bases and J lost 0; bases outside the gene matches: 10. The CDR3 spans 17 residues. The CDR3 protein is CASSSDRGLSSTDTQYF. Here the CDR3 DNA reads TGTGCCAGCAGCTCGGACAGGGGTTTGTCTAGCACAGATACGCAGTATTTT.

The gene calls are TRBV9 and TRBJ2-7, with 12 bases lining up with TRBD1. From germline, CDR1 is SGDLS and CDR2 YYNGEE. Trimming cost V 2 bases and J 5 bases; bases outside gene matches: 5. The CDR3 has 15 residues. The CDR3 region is CASSVGTGGADEQYF. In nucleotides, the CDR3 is TGTGCCAGCAGCGTCGGGACAGGGGGCGCGGACGAGCAGTACTTC.

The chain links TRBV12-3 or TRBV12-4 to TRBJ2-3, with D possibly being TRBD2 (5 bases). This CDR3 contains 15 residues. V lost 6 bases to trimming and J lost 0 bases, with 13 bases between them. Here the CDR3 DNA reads TGTGCCAGCAGCACAACTCTAGCTAGCACAGATACGCAGTATTTT. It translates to CASSTTLASTDTQYF.

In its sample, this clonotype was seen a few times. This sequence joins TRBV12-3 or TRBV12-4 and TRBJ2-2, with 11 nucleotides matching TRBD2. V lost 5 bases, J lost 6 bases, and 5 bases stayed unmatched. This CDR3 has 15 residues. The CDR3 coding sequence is TGTGCCAGCAGTAACTTACTAGCGGGGGCCGGGGAGCTGTTTTTT. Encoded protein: CASSNLLAGAGELFF.

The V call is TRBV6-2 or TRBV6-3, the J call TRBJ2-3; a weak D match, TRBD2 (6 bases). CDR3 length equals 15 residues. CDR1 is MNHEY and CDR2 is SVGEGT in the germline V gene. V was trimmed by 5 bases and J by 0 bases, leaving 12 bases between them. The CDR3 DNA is TGTGCCAGCAGTGGCGGGGTATCAAGCACAGATACGCAGTATTTT. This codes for CASSGGVSSTDTQYF.

Here the CDR3 DNA reads TGTGCCAGCAGCTTAGATTTGACCACCGGGGAGCTGTTTTTT. This sequence encodes CASSLDLTTGELFF. The rearrangement links TRBV11-3 to TRBJ2-2; no firm D call. Trimming shortened V by 0 bases and J by 4 bases, and 6 bases separated the two germline ends. The CDR3 is made up of 14 amino acids. From germline, CDR1 is SGHNT and CDR2 YENEEA.

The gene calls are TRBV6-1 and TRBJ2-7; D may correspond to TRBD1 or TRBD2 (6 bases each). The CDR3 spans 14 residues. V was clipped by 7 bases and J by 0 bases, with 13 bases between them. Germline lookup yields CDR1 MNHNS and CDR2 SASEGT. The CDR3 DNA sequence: TGTGCCAGCACAGGGGCGACTAGCTCCTACGAGCAGTACTTC. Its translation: CASTGATSSYEQYF.

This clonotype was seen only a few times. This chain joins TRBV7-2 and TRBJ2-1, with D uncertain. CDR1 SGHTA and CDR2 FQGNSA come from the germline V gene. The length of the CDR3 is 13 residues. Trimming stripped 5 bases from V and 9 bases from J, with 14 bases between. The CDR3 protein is CASSPTREGEQFF. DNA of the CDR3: TGTGCCAGCAGCCCAACACGCGAAGGTGAGCAGTTCTTC. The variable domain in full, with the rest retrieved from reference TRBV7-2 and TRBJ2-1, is GAGVSQSPSNKVTEKGKDVELRCDPISGHTALYWYRQSLGQGLEFLIYFQGNSAPDKSGLPSDRFSAERTGGSVSTLTIQRTQQEDSAVYLCASSPTREGEQFFGPGTRLTVL.

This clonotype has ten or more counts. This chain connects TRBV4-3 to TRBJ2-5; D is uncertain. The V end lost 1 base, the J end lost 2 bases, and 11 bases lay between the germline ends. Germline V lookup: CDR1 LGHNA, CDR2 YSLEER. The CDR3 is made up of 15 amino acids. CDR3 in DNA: TGCGCCAGCAGCCAAGTTTCAGGTATACAAGAGACCCAGTACTTC. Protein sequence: CASSQVSGIQETQYF.

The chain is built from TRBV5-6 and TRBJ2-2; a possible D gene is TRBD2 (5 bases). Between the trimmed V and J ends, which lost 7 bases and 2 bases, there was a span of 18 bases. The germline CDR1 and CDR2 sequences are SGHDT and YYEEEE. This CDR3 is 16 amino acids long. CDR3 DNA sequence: TGTGCCAGCTCGCGGCTGGGCAGGACTAACACCGGGGAGCTGTTTTTT. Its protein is CASSRLGRTNTGELFF.

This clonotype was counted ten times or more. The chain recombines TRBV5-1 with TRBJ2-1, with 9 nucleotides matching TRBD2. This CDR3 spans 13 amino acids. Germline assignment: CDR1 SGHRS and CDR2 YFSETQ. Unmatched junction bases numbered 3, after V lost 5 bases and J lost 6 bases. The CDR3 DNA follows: TGCGCCAGCAGTGGCGGGGGGGCCAATGAGCAGTTCTTC. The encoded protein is CASSGGGANEQFF.

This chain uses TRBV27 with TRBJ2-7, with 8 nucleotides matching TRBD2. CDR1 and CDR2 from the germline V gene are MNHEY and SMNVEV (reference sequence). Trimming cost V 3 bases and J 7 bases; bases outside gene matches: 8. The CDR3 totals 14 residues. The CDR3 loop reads CASSFAGTSLEQYF. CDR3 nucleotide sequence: TGTGCCAGCAGTTTCGCCGGGACTAGTCTGGAGCAGTACTTC.

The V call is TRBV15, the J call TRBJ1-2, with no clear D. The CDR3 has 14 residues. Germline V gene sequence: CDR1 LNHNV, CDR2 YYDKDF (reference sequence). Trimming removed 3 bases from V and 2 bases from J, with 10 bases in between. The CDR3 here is CATSRPGMNYGYTF. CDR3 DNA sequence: TGTGCCACCAGCAGGCCGGGAATGAACTATGGCTACACCTTC.

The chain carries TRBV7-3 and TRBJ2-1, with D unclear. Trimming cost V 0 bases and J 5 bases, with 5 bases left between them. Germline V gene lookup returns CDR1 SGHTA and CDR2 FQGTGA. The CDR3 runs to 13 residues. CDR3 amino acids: CASSLTRDNEQFF. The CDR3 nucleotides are TGTGCCAGCAGCTTAACTAGAGACAATGAGCAGTTCTTC. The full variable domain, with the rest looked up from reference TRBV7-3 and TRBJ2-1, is GAGVSQTPSNKVTEKGKYVELRCDPISGHTALYWYRQSLGQGPEFLIYFQGTGAADDSGLPNDRFFAVRPEGSVSTLKIQRTERGDSAVYLCASSLTRDNEQFFGPGTRLTVL.